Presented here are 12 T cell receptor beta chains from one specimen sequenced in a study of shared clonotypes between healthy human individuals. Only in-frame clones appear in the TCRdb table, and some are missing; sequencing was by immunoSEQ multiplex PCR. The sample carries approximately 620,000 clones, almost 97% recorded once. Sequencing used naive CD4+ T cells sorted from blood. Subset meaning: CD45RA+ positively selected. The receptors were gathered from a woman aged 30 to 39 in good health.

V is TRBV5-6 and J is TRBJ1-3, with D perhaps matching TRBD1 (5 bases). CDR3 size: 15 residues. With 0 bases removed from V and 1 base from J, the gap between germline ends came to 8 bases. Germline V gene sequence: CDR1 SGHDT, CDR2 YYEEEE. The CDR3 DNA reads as TGTGCCAGCAGCTTGGTGCAGGGATCTGGAAACACCATATATTTT. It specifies CASSLVQGSGNTIYF.

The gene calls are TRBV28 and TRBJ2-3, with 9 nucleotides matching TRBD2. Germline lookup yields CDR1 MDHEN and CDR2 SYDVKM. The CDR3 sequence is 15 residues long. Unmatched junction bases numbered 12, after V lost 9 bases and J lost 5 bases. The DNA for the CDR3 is TGTGCCAGTCAACCGCAGGGACTAGCCTTAGATACGCAGTATTTT. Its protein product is CASQPQGLALDTQYF.

CDR3 nucleotides: TGTGCCAGCAGGCGTCGGGGAGGGAACACTGAAGCTTTCTTT. Residues: CASRRRGGNTEAFF. The chain has TRBV5-6 and TRBJ1-1, with D unclear. CDR3 length: 14 amino acids. Germline V gene lookup returns CDR1 SGHDT and CDR2 YYEEEE. V dropped 5 bases and J dropped 1 base, with 12 bases sitting between them.

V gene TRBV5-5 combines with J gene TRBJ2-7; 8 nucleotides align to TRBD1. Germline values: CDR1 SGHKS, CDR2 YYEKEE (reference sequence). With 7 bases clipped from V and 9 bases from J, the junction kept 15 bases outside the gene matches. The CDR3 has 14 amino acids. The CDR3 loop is CASGMGQAYERQYF. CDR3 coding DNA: TGTGCCAGCGGGATGGGACAGGCCTACGAGCGGCAGTACTTC. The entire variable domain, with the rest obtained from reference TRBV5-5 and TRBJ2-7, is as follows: DAGVTQSPTHLIKTRGQQVTLRCSPISGHKSVSWYQQVLGQGPQFIFQYYEKEERGRGNFPDRFSARQFPNYSSELNVNALLLGDSALYLCASGMGQAYERQYFGPGTRLTVT.

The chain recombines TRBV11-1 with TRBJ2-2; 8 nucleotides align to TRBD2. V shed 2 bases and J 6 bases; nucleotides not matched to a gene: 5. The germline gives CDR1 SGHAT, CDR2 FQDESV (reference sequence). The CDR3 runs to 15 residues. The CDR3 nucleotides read TGTGCCAGCAGCTTAAACGGGAGGGCCGCCGGGGAGCTGTTTTTT. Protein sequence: CASSLNGRAAGELFF. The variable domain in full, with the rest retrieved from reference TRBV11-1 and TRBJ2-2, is EAEVAQSPRYKITEKSQAVAFWCDPISGHATLYWYRQILGQGPELLVQFQDESVVDDSQLPKDRFSAERLKGVDSTLKIQPAELGDSAMYLCASSLNGRAAGELFFGEGSRLTVL.

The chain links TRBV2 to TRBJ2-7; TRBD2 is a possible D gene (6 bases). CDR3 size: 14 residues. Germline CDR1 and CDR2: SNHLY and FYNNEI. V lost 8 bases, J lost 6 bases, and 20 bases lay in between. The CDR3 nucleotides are TGTGCCAGCGTTTTGGGAGGCAATGCGGTCGAGCAGTACTTC. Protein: CASVLGGNAVEQYF.

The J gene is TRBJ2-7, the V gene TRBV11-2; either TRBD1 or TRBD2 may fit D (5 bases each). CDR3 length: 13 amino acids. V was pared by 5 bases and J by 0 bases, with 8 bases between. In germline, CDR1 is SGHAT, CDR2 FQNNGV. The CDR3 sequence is CASSPGRSYEQYF. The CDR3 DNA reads TGTGCCAGCAGCCCGGGACGCTCCTACGAGCAGTACTTC.

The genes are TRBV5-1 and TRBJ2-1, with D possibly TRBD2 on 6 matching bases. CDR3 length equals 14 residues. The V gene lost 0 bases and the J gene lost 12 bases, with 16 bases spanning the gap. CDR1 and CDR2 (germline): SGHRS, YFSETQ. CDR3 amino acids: CASSLESSLARQFF. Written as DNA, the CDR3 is TGCGCCAGCAGCTTGGAGTCCTCTCTAGCGAGGCAGTTCTTC.

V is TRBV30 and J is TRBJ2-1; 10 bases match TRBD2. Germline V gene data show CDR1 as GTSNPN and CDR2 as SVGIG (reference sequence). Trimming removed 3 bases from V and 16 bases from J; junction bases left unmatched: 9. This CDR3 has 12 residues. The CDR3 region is CAWSSPSGSAFF. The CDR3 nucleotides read TGTGCCTGGAGCAGCCCTAGCGGGAGCGCATTCTTC.

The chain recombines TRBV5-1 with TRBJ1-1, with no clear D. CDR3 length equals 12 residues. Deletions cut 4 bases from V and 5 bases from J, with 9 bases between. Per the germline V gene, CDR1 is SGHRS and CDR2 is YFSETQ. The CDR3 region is CASSRETTEAFF. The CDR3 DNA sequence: TGCGCCAGCAGCAGGGAAACAACTGAAGCTTTCTTT.

CDR3 in amino acids: CAWNSRGEQYF. In DNA, the CDR3 is TGTGCCTGGAACTCCAGGGGCGAGCAGTACTTC. V usage is TRBV30 and J usage is TRBJ2-7; D is perhaps TRBD1 (6 bases). V was trimmed by 4 bases and J by 6 bases, leaving 10 bases between them. Per the germline V gene, CDR1 is GTSNPN and CDR2 is SVGIG (reference sequence). This CDR3 is 11 amino acids long.

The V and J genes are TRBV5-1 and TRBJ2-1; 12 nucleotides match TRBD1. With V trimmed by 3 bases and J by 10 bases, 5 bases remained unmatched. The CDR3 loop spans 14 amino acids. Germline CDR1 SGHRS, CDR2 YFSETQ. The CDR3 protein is CASSSGQGAGEQFF. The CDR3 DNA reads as TGCGCCAGCAGCTCGGGACAGGGGGCAGGAGAGCAGTTCTTC.